The present entry profiles one T cell receptor (beta chain) with its context. The target of this receptor is not known. Base qualities are missing; no much larger clone stands one base away. V loses 6 bases of germline sequence and J loses 1 base, and the interval between the two ends is 8 bases. CDR1 MNHNY and CDR2 SVGAGI were looked up in the germline V gene (reference sequence). From cysteine to phenylalanine, the CDR3 is 13 amino acids long. Solely the CDR3 DNA is kept, with 39 bases framed from the first base. The library relied on the immunoSEQ multiplex PCR assay. The paper's data handling went like this. A statistical classification framework was built for diagnosing cytomegalovirus status from the catalog of TCR beta chain sequences. In its TCRdb copy, this immuneACCESS table keeps in-frame sequences only and misses some clones. Where compared with another copy, unresolved V genes explain less than half of these, and the others have no known cause. The V and J calls and clone size come from that table; D and trimming were worked out from the DNA. Present in this sample are about 180,000 clones, about 89% of which were seen just once. The ten most abundant clones make up about 2.5% of the sample.

The data derive from a study of cytomegalovirus exposure and HLA in healthy donors (dated by TCRdb to about 2017). For the study in its entirety: The roughly 670 repertoires of the first cohort and the 120 or so validation repertoires were produced on the same platform, according to a later analysis. A separate validation cohort of 100 to 150 different subjects was used in addition to the approximately 670-subject first cohort. The study was designed to test whether signatures of past pathogen exposure could be identified by cataloging public T cell receptors. To predict cytomegalovirus infection status, the study brought together high-throughput TCR immunosequencing, statistical association of individual TCRs with disease status, and machine learning. The investigation overall reported the following: The study listed approximately 150 TCR beta chains as associated with cytomegalovirus. The classifier was reported to diagnose cytomegalovirus status with high specificity and sensitivity in both the original and validation cohorts. According to the authors, the approach could potentially be generalized to other disease states and immunological phenotypes. Of the cluster scores, approximately 94% were above 0 in a later analysis, which found that TCRs clustered in the first cohort also tended to co-occur in the approximately 130 validation repertoires. All 130 or so repertoires were used to score co-occurrence in the validation cohort in a later analysis, because that analysis had no HLA typing for the cohort. While some public TCRs were present in many individuals, most TCR sequences turned up only very rarely across donors. In vitro tests confirmed that a few of the cytomegalovirus-associated TCR beta chains recognize cytomegalovirus antigens.

The donors belonged to the validation cohort of 90 to 150 subjects, which was separate from the roughly 700-subject first cohort. Material for sequencing was PBMCs. This receptor was taken from a man aged 18 to 29 in good health and CMV-seropositive. The chain is made from TRBV6-6 and TRBJ2-3, with a weak D call of TRBD1 (5 bases match). The CDR3 region has the sequence CASREGGTDTQYF. Read as DNA, the sequence is TGTGCCAGCAGGGAAGGGGGCACAGATACGCAGTATTTT.